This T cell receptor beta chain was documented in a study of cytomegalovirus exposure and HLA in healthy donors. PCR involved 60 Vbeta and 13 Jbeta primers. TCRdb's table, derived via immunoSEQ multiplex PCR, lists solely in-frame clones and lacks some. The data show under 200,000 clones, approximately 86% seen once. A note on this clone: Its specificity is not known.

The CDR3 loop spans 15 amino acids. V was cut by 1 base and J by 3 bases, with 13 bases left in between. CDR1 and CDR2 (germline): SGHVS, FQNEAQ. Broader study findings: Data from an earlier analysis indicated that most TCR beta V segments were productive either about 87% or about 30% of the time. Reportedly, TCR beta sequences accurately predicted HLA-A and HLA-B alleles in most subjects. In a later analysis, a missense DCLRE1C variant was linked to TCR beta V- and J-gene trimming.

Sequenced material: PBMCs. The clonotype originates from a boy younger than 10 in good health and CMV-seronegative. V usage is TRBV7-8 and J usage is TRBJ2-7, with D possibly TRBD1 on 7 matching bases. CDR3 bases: TGTGCCAGCAGCTTAGGGCGGGACAGTGACTACGAGCAGTACTTC. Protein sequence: CASSLGRDSDYEQYF.